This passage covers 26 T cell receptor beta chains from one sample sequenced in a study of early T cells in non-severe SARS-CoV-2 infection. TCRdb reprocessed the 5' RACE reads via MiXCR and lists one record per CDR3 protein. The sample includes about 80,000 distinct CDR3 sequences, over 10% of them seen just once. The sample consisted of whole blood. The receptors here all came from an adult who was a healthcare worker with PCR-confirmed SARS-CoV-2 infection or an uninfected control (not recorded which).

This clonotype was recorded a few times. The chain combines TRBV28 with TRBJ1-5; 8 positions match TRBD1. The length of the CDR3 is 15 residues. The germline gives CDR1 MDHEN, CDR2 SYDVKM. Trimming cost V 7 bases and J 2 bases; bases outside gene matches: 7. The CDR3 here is CASNTGQGRNQPQHF. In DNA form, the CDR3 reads TGTGCCAGCAACACCGGACAGGGACGCAATCAGCCCCAGCATTTT.

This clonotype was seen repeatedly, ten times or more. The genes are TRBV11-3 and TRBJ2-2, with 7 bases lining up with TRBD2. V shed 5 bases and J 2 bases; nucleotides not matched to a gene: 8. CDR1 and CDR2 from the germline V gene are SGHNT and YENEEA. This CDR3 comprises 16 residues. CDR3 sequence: CASSSPGLLNTGELFF. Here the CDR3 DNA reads TGTGCCAGCAGCAGCCCGGGACTACTTAACACCGGGGAGCTGTTTTTT.

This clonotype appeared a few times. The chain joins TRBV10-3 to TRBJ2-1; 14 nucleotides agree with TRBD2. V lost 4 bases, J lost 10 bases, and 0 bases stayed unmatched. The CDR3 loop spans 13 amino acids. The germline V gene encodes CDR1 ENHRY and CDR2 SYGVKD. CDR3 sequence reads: CAISGTSGGEQFF. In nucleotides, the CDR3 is TGTGCCATCAGTGGGACTAGCGGGGGGGAGCAGTTCTTC.

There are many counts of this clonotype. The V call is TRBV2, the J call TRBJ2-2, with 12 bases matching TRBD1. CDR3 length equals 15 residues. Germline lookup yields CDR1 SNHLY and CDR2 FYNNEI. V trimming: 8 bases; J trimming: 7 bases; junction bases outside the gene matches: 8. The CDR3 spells CASEAGTGGNGELFF. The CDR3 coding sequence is TGTGCCAGCGAGGCCGGGACAGGGGGCAACGGGGAGCTGTTTTTT.

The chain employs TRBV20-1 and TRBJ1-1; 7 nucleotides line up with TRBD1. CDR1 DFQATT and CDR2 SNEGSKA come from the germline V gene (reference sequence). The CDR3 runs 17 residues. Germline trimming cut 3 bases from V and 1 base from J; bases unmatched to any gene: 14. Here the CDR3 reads CSASGAHRAGGNTEAFF. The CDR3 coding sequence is TGCAGTGCTAGCGGGGCCCATAGGGCAGGGGGGAACACTGAAGCTTTCTTT.

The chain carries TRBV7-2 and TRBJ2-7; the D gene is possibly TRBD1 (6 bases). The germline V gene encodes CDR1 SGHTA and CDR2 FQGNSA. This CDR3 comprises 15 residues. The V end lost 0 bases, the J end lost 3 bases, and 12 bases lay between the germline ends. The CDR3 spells CASSLATGQFYEQYF. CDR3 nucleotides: TGTGCCAGCAGCTTAGCGACAGGACAGTTCTACGAGCAGTACTTC.

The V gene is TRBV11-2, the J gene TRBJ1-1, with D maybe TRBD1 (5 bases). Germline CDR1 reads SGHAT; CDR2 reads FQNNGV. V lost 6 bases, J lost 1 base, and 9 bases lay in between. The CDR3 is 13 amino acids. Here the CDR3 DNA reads TGTGCCAGCAGGGGGACGTCGAACACTGAAGCTTTCTTT. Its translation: CASRGTSNTEAFF.

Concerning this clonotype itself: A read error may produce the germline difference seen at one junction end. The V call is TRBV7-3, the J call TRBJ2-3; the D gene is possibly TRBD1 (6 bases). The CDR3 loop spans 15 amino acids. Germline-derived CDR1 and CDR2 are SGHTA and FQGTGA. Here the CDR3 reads CASCLGAGPTDTQYF. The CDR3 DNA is TGTGCCAGCTGCTTGGGGGCAGGCCCGACAGATACGCAGTATTTT.

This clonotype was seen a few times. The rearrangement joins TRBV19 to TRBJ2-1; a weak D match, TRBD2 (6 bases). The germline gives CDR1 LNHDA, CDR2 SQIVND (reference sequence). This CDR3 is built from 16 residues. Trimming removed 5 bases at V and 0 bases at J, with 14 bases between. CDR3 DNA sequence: TGTGCCAGTAGTGGGGGACTCCTAAGCTCCTACAATGAGCAGTTCTTC. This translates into CASSGGLLSSYNEQFF.

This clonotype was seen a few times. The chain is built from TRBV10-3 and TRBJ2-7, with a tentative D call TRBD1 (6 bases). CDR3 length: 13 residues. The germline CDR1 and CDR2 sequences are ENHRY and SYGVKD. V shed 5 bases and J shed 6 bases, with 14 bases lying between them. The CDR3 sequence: CAISQDSTGEQYF. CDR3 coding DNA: TGTGCCATCAGTCAGGACAGTACGGGCGAGCAGTACTTC.

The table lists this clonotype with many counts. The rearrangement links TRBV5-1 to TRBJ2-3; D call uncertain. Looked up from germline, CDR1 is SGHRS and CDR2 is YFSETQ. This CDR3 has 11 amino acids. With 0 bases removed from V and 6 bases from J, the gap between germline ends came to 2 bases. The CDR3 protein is CASSLDDTQYF. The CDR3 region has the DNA TGCGCCAGCAGCTTGGATGATACGCAGTATTTT. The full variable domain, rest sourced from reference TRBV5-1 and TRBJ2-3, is KAGVTQTPRYLIKTRGQQVTLSCSPISGHRSVSWYQQTPGQGLQFLFEYFSETQRNKGNFPGRFSGRQFSNSRSEMNVSTLELGDSALYLCASSLDDTQYFGPGTRLTVL.

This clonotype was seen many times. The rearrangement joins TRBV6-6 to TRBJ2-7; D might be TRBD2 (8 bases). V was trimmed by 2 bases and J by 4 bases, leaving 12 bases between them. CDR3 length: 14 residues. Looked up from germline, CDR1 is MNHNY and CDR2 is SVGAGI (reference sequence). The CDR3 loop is CASSYAGGQYEQYF. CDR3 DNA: TGTGCCAGCAGTTACGCGGGGGGACAGTACGAGCAGTACTTC.

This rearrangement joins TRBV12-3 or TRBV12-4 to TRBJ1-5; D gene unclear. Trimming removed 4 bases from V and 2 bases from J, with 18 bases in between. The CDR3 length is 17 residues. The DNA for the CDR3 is TGTGCCAGCAGTTCCCTTTTTAAGGGTACTGGCAATCAGCCCCAGCATTTT. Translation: CASSSLFKGTGNQPQHF.

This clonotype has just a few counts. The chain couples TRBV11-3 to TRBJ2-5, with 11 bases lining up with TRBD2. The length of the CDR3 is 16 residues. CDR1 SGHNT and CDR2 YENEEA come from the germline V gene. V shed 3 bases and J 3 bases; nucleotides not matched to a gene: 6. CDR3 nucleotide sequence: TGTGCCAGCAGCTTCGGGGGACTAGCGGTCGAAGAGACCCAGTACTTC. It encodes CASSFGGLAVEETQYF. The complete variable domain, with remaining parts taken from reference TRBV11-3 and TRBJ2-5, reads EAGVVQSPRYKIIEKKQPVAFWCNPISGHNTLYWYLQNLGQGPELLIRYENEEAVDDSQLPKDRFSAERLKGVDSTLKIQPAELGDSAVYLCASSFGGLAVEETQYFGPGTRLLVL.

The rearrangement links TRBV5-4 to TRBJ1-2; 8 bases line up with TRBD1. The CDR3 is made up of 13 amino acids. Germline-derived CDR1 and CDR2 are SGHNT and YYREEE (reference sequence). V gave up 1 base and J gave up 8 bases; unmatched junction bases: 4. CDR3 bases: TGTGCCAGCAGCTTGTGGACAGGGAAGGGCTACACCTTC. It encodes CASSLWTGKGYTF.

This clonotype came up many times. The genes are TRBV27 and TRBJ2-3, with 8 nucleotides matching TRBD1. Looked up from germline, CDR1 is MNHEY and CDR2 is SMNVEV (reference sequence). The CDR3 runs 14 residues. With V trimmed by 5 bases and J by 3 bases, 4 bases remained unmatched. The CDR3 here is CASSPQGATDTQYF. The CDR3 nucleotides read TGTGCCAGCAGTCCGCAGGGGGCGACAGATACGCAGTATTTT.

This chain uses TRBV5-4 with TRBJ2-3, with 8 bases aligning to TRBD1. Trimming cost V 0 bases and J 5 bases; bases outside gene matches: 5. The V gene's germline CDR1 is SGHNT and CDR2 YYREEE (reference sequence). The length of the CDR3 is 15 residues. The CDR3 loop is CASSLGRGLKDTQYF. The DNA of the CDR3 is TGTGCCAGCAGCTTGGGCAGGGGGCTTAAAGATACGCAGTATTTT.

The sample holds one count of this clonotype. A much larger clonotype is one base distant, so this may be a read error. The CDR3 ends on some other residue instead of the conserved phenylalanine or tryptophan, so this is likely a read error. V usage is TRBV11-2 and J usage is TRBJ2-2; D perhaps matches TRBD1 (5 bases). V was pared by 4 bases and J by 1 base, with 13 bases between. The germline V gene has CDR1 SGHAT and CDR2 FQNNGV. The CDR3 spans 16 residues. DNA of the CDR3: TGTGCCAGCAGCTCTCGACAGACCGGGAACACCGGGGAGCTGTTTTAT. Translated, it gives CASSSRQTGNTGELFY.

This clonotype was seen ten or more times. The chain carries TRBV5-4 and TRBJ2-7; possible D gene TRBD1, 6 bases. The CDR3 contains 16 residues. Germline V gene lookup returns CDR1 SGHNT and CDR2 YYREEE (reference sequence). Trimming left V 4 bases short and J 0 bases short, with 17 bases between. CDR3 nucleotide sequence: TGTGCCAGCAGCGGGGACACAGGGCGGAGCTCCTACGAGCAGTACTTC. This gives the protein CASSGDTGRSSYEQYF.

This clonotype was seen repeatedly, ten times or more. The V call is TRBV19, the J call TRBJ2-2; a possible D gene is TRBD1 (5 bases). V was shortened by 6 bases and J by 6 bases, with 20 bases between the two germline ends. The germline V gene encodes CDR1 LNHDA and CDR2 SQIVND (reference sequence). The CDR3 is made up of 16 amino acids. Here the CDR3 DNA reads TGTGCCAGTAGGTCGGACCCACAAGGGGCGGCCGGGGAGCTGTTTTTT. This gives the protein CASRSDPQGAAGELFF.

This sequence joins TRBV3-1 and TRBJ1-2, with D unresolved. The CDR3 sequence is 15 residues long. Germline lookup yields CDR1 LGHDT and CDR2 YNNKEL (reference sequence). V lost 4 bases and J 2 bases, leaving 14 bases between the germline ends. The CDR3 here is CASSLRAGLNYGYTF. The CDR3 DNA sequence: TGTGCCAGCAGCCTGCGGGCCGGGTTAAACTATGGCTACACCTTC. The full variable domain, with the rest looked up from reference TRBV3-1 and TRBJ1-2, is DTAVSQTPKYLVTQMGNDKSIKCEQNLGHDTMYWYKQDSKKFLKIMFSYNNKELIINETVPNRFSPKSPDKAHLNLHINSLELGDSAVYFCASSLRAGLNYGYTFGSGTRLTVV.

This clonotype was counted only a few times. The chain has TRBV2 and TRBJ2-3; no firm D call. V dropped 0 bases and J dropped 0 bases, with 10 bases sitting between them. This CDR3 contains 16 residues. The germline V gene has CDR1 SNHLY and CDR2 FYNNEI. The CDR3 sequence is CASSEATPGSTDTQYF. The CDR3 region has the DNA TGTGCCAGCAGTGAAGCAACACCCGGGAGCACAGATACGCAGTATTTT.

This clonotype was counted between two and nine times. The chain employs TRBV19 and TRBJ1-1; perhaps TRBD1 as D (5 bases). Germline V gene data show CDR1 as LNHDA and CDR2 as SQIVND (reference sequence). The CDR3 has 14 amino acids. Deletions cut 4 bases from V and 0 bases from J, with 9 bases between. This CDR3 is CASSSRVMNTEAFF. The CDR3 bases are TGTGCCAGTAGTAGCAGGGTCATGAACACTGAAGCTTTCTTT.

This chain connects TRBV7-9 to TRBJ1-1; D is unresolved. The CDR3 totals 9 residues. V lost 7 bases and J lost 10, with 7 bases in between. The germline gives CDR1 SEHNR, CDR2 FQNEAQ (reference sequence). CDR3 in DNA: TGTGCCAGCATTATAGTAGCTTTCTTT. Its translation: CASIIVAFF.

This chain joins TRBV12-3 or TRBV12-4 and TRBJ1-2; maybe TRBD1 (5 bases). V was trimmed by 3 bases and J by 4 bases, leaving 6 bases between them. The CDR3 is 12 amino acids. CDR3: CASSLQGYGYTF. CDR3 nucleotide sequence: TGTGCCAGCAGTTTGCAGGGCTATGGCTACACCTTC.

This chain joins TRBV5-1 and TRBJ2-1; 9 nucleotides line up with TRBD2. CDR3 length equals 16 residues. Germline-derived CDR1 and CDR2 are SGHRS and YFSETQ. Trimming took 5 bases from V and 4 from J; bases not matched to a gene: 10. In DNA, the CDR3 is TGCGCCAGCAGGGACGCTAGCGGGGCTACTTACAATGAGCAGTTCTTC. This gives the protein CASRDASGATYNEQFF.